This TCR beta chain appears in the sequencing data of a study of T cell responses to AZD1222 COVID-19 vaccine. The V and J ends lost 0 bases and 3 bases respectively, with 6 bases between them. The CDR3 sequence is 14 residues long. Germline values: CDR1 SGHNT, CDR2 YYREEE (reference sequence). Assay: immunoSEQ multiplex PCR; the TCRdb copy retains only in-frame clones and omits some. The data show around 59,000 clones, about 91% seen once. Sequences were derived from peripheral blood, sampled 28 days after the second AZD1222 dose. The TCR comes from an adult who received the AZD1222 COVID-19 vaccine. This chain uses TRBV5-4 with TRBJ1-4; no reliable D call. The CDR3 sequence is CASSLEDPNEKLFF. The CDR3 coding sequence is TGTGCCAGCAGCTTGGAAGATCCTAATGAAAAACTGTTTTTT.